A selection of T cell receptor beta chains follows, all from one sample in a study of blood T cell repertoires in COVID-19. The protocol was immunoSEQ multiplex PCR, while the TCRdb copy is restricted to in-frame clones and leaves out a portion. This table holds some 140,000 clones, about 88% found once. The sample was PBMCs or T cells enriched from blood (not recorded which). The receptors here all came from a man between 35 and 55 years old with acute COVID-19. Both conserved end residues are part of each CDR3. D genes are given only for firm matches. Part of the rows lack a size; the others show once, few, many or a class for expanded clones.

d_call	clone_size	v_call	cdr3_length	j_call	cdr3_aa	cdr3_nt
-	once	TRBV5-6	17	TRBJ2-6	CASSSIQAFSGANVLTF	TGTGCCAGCAGCTCTATACAGGCCTTCTCTGGGGCCAACGTCCTGACTTTC
TRBD1	-	TRBV7-9	15	TRBJ1-1	CASSLAVRGQTEAFF	TGTGCCAGCAGCTTAGCTGTCAGGGGGCAGACTGAAGCTTTCTTT
TRBD1	-	TRBV28	15	TRBJ1-5	CASSPGQALYQPQHF	TGTGCCAGCAGCCCGGGACAGGCACTTTATCAGCCCCAGCATTTT
-	-	TRBV7-6	13	TRBJ1-6	CASSPGYGSPLHF	TGTGCCAGCAGCCCAGGGTATGGTTCACCCCTCCACTTT
TRBD1	once	TRBV6-4	13	TRBJ1-6	CASRGQGNSPLHF	TGTGCCAGCAGAGGACAGGGGAATTCACCCCTCCACTTT
TRBD1	-	TRBV2	17	TRBJ1-2	CASSERGGRRSNYGYTF	TGTGCCAGCAGTGAAAGAGGGGGCCGACGTTCTAACTATGGCTACACCTTC
-	-	TRBV28	13	TRBJ1-6	CASNRQGNSPLHF	TGTGCCAGCAATCGGCAGGGAAATTCACCCCTCCACTTT
TRBD2	-	TRBV18	17	TRBJ2-3	CASSPNIAGGPGNTQYF	TGTGCCAGCTCACCAAACATTGCGGGGGGACCGGGAAATACGCAGTATTTT
TRBD2	once	TRBV5-1	16	TRBJ2-5	CASSSQLAGGQETQYF	TGCGCCAGCAGCTCCCAATTAGCGGGAGGACAAGAGACCCAGTACTTC
-	-	TRBV5-4	17	TRBJ2-7	CASSLDLQGPRSYEQYF	TGTGCCAGCAGCTTGGACCTCCAGGGCCCCCGCTCCTACGAGCAGTACTTC
TRBD1	once	TRBV28	18	TRBJ1-4	CASSSTLGTASTNEKLFF	TGTGCCAGCAGTTCAACGCTCGGGACAGCCTCAACTAATGAAAAACTGTTTTTT
TRBD1	-	TRBV7-2	16	TRBJ2-7	CASSPFRTGSSYEQYF	TGTGCCAGCAGCCCCTTCCGGACAGGGAGCTCCTACGAGCAGTACTTC
TRBD1	-	TRBV19	15	TRBJ2-3	CASSLDSRGTDTQYF	TGTGCCAGTAGTCTTGACAGCAGGGGGACAGATACGCAGTATTTT
TRBD2	-	TRBV7-2	15	TRBJ2-1	CASSSGLAEYNEQFF	TGTGCCAGCAGCTCGGGACTAGCGGAATACAATGAGCAGTTCTTC
-	few	TRBV20-1	11	TRBJ1-2	CSAGRGFGYTF	TGCAGTGCTGGCCGCGGATTCGGCTACACCTTC
TRBD1	-	TRBV6-4	14	TRBJ2-2	CASSVQGDTGELFF	TGTGCCAGCAGTGTACAGGGGGACACCGGGGAGCTGTTTTTT
-	-	TRBV10-3	15	TRBJ1-6	CAISELGEENSPLHF	TGTGCCATCAGTGAGTTGGGGGAGGAAAATTCACCCCTCCACTTT
-	once	TRBV6-5	13	TRBJ1-5	CASSITGSQPQHF	TGTGCCAGCAGTATTACAGGGTCTCAGCCCCAGCATTTT
-	-	TRBV5-1	13	TRBJ2-7	CASSSLTAFEQYF	TGCGCCAGCAGCTCGTTGACAGCCTTCGAGCAGTACTTC
-	-	TRBV29-1	13	TRBJ1-1	CSVVGGGGTEAFF	TGCAGCGTTGTGGGCGGCGGGGGAACTGAAGCTTTCTTT
TRBD2	once	TRBV7-2	16	TRBJ2-3	CASSSVLAGAPDTQYF	TGTGCCAGCAGCTCCGTATTGGCGGGAGCCCCAGATACGCAGTATTTT
TRBD1	-	TRBV7-9	15	TRBJ1-5	CASSQTTGGNQPQHF	TGTGCCAGCAGCCAAACGACAGGGGGCAATCAGCCCCAGCATTTT
-	-	TRBV7-2	13	TRBJ2-7	CASSSGVDYEQYF	TGTGCCAGCAGCTCAGGGGTGGACTACGAGCAGTACTTC
-	once	TRBV3-1/TRBV3-2	15	TRBJ2-5	CASSQGGTRAETQYF	TGTGCCAGCAGCCAAGGAGGCACTAGAGCGGAGACCCAGTACTTC
TRBD1	-	TRBV10-3	17	TRBJ2-6	CAISEPTGGPGANVLTF	TGTGCCATCAGTGAGCCTACAGGGGGCCCCGGGGCCAACGTCCTGACTTTC
-	-	TRBV30	13	TRBJ1-2	CAWSVWQNYGYTF	TGTGCCTGGAGTGTTTGGCAGAACTATGGCTACACCTTC
-	few	TRBV5-6	13	TRBJ2-5	CASSPYAQETQYF	TGTGCCAGCAGCCCCTACGCCCAAGAGACCCAGTACTTC
TRBD1	-	TRBV2	14	TRBJ1-3	CASSPGTAQNTIYF	TGTGCCAGCAGCCCCGGGACAGCCCAAAACACCATATATTTT
TRBD1	-	TRBV9	15	TRBJ2-7	CASSPTGTGYDEQYF	TGTGCCAGCAGCCCCACCGGGACAGGGTACGACGAGCAGTACTTC
TRBD1	-	TRBV12-3/TRBV12-4	13	TRBJ2-2	CASSLQGTGELFF	TGTGCCAGCAGTCTACAGGGGACCGGGGAGCTGTTTTTT
-	-	TRBV5-1	15	TRBJ2-7	CASSLGGGVSYEQYF	TGCGCCAGCAGCTTGGGCGGAGGGGTTTCCTACGAGCAGTACTTC
-	-	TRBV18	13	TRBJ2-7	CASSPKGDYEQYF	TGTGCCAGCTCACCAAAGGGGGACTACGAGCAGTACTTC
-	once	TRBV6-1	13	TRBJ2-7	CASSERRDGGQYF	TGTGCCAGCAGTGAAAGAAGGGACGGGGGGCAGTACTTC
TRBD1	once	TRBV2	14	TRBJ2-2	CASTLDRGQGELFF	TGTGCCAGCACTTTGGACAGGGGGCAGGGGGAGCTGTTTTTT
TRBD1	-	TRBV6-5	15	TRBJ1-6	CASSWGTGNNSPLHF	TGTGCCAGCAGTTGGGGGACAGGGAATAATTCACCCCTCCACTTT
TRBD2	once	TRBV2	14	TRBJ2-3	CASTSGEFTDTQYF	TGTGCCAGCACTAGCGGGGAATTTACAGATACGCAGTATTTT
-	-	TRBV28	14	TRBJ1-2	CASSLLIGGFGYTF	TGTGCCAGCAGTTTATTAATAGGAGGGTTTGGCTACACCTTC
TRBD1	once	TRBV18	14	TRBJ2-2	CASSPDRDTGELFF	TGTGCCAGCTCACCAGACAGGGACACCGGGGAGCTGTTTTTT
-	-	TRBV5-1	16	TRBJ2-2	CASSSRSGWDTGELFF	TGCGCCAGCAGCTCCAGAAGCGGCTGGGACACCGGGGAGCTGTTTTTT
-	-	TRBV3-1/TRBV3-2	13	TRBJ2-2	CASSQRDTGELFF	TGTGCCAGCAGCCAGAGGGACACCGGGGAGCTGTTTTTT